This TCR beta chain was retrieved from a study of a mutant IDH1 vaccine in newly diagnosed glioma (dated by TCRdb to the early 2020s). Notes on the research overall: Patients were given eight vaccinations, in weeks 1, 3, 5, 7, 11, 15, 19 and 23, which matched visits V03 through V10. In the chemotherapy-containing groups, vaccination started alongside temozolomide cycles, whereas in patients who had radiotherapy alone it started 4-6 weeks after radiotherapy. Of the roughly 32 treated patients, approximately 60% were male and roughly 40% were female, and a mean age of roughly 40 years was recorded. Prior to enrollment, standard therapy consisting of radiotherapy alone, temozolomide alone, or radiochemotherapy with temozolomide had been administered to patients, with the combination being received by most patients. Peripheral blood was drawn at six visits: V03 (baseline), V05, V07, V10, V12 and V13. For exploratory analyses, 25 to 30 treated patients had longitudinal TCRB deep sequencing done wherever samples were available.

The cysteine opens and the phenylalanine closes a CDR3 of 14 amino acids. The CDR3 DNA has 42 bases and is translated from base 1. The germline V gene (reference sequence) gives CDR1 as SGHNT and CDR2 as YYREEE. Deletion took 4 bases off V and 2 bases off J, with a span of 12 bases between the germline ends. The time point label corresponds to: week 5, during vaccination. Every vaccine dose consisted of 300 ug of a 20-mer mutant IDH1 peptide in Montanide, administered subcutaneously together with topical imiquimod. All donors had newly diagnosed IDH1-mutant astrocytomas of WHO grade 3 or 4 that showed loss of nuclear ATRX. The samples were drawn from NOA16, a multicentre, single-arm, open-label phase I trial in Germany that tested a mutant IDH1 peptide vaccine in humans for the first time. Genomic DNA for TCRB sequencing was extracted from EDTA blood using the DNeasy Blood and Tissue Kit. General findings and caveats noted by the study authors: Pseudoprogression appeared unrelated to alterations in the top peripheral T cell clonotypes detected by TCRB sequencing. Availability determined which PBMC samples were chosen for TCRB deep sequencing. Vaccine-induced immune responses across multiple MHC alleles were detected in 90% to 95% of patients. According to the authors, sample limitations meant that analyses of patient blood samples could not be reproduced.

A remark on this clone: Its target antigen remains unknown. The record has no base qualities; no much larger clone is one base away.

The library was obtained by the immunoSEQ multiplex PCR assay. The hsTCRB Kit was used according to the manufacturer's protocol to amplify rearranged TCR beta chain sequences. An Illumina MiSeq was used to sequence the TCRB libraries. The source study handled its data this way. The kit vendor's proprietary platform handled demultiplexing, trimming and gene mapping. The table was pulled from immuneACCESS by TCRdb, which kept in-frame rearrangements only. Such tables lose some clones; where checked, under half of the loss comes from unresolved V genes, and the rest has no known cause. D and trimming come from the DNA, and the V and J calls and clone size come from that table. The sample yields 39,000 or so clones; about 84% were counted once. Of the sample, roughly 5.5% falls within the top ten clones.

This clonotype was sampled from a man in his forties with glioma. The sequence joins TRBV5-4 to TRBJ1-1; the D segment cannot be called with confidence. The starting material was PBMCs, obtained from a glioma patient whose treatment included an IDH1 peptide vaccine. In nucleotide form, the sequence is TGTGCCAGCAGCGCTGATGGCCCCAACACTGAAGCTTTCTTT. Its protein reads: CASSADGPNTEAFF.